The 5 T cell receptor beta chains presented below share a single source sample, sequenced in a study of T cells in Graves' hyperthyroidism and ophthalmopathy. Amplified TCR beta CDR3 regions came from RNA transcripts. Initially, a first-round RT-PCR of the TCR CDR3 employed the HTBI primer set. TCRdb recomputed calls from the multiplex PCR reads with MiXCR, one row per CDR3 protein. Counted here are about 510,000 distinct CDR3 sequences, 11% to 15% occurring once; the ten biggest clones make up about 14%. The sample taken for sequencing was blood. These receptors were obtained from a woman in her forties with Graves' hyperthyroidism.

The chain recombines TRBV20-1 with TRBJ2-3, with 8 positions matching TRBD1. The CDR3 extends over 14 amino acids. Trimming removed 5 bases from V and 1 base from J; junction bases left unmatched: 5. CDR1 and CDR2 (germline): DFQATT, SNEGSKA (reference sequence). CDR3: CSADPGQGTDTQYF. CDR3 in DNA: TGCAGTGCTGACCCGGGACAGGGCACAGATACGCAGTATTTT.

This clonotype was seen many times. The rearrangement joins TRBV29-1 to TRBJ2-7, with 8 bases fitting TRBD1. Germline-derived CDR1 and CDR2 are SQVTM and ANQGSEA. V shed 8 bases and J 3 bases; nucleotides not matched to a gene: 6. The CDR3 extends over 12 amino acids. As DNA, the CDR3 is TGCAGCACGCTGGACAGGGTCTACGAGCAGTACTTC. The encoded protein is CSTLDRVYEQYF.

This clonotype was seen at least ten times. The CDR3, as DNA: TGTGCCAGCAGCTTAGTTTACGGGGGCTACGAGCAGTACTTC. Translated: CASSLVYGGYEQYF. The chain is built from TRBV11-3 and TRBJ2-7; D perhaps matches TRBD2 (6 bases). V gave up 1 base and J gave up 3 bases, with 10 bases separating them. The CDR3 loop spans 14 amino acids. The germline V gene has CDR1 SGHNT and CDR2 YENEEA.

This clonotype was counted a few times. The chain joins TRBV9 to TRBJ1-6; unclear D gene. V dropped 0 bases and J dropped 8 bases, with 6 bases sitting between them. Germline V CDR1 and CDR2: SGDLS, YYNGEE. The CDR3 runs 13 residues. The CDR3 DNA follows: TGTGCCAGCAGCGTAGGAAAGGATTCACCCCTCCACTTT. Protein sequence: CASSVGKDSPLHF.

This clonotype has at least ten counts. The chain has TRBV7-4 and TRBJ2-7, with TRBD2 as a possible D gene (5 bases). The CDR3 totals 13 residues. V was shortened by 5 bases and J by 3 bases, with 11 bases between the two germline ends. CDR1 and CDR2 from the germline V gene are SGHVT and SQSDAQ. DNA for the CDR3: TGTGCCAGCAGCATTGCGGGCGACTACGAGCAGTACTTC. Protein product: CASSIAGDYEQYF. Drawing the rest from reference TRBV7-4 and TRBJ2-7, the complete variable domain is GAGVSQSPRYKVAKRGRDVALRCDSISGHVTLYWYRQTLGQGSEVLTYSQSDAQRDKSGRPSGRFSAERPERSVSTLKIQRTEQGDSAVYLCASSIAGDYEQYFGPGTRLTVT.